This TCR beta chain appears in the sequencing data of a study of CD8+CD57+ T cells in acquired aplastic anemia. CD8+CD57+ cell expansion had been shown by flow cytometry in patients chosen for sequencing. This clonotype appeared a single time. Antigen: not known. Genomic DNA templated the TCR beta VDJ and CDR3 profiling. Each CDR3 protein is one row after TCRdb ran MiXCR on the reads. This sample has 150,000 to 200,000 distinct CDR3 sequences; less than 60% occur once, and the top ten carry about 1.8%. V was trimmed by 0 bases and J by 1 base, leaving 7 bases between them. Per the germline V gene, CDR1 is DFQATT and CDR2 is SNEGSKA (reference sequence). This CDR3 spans 13 amino acids. Study-wide results and caveats: Both patients and controls carried the same twenty-nine CD8+ CDR3 sequences.

The material sequenced was sorted CD4+, CD8+, or CD8+CD57+ T cells (not recorded which) from PBMCs. The rearrangement uses TRBV20-1 and TRBJ2-7; D is ambiguous. The source is a human donor with aplastic anemia. In nucleotides, the CDR3 is TGCAGTGCTAGAGACGCAAATTCCTACGAGCAGTACTTC. It specifies CSARDANSYEQYF.